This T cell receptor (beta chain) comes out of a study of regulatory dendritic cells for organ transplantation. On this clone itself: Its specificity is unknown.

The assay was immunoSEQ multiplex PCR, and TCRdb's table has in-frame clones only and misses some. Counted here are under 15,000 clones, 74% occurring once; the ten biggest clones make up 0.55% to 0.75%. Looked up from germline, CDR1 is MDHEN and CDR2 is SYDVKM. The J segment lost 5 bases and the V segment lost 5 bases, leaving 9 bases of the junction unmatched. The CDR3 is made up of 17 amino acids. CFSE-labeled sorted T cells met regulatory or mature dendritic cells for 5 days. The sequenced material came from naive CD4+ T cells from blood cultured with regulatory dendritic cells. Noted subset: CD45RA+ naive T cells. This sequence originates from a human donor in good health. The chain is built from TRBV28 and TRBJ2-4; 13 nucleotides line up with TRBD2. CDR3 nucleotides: TGTGCCAGCAGTCCAAGCGGACTAGCGGGGGCGGAAAACATTCAGTACTTC. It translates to CASSPSGLAGAENIQYF.